This T cell receptor (beta chain) was identified during a study of blood T cell repertoires in COVID-19. In the authors' methods: Nucleated cell counts were estimated from reference gene primer amplification. Libraries were prepared by immunoSEQ multiplex PCR; TCRdb keeps only in-frame clonotypes and omits some of them. The D gene and trimming were derived from the DNA, and the V and J assignments and clone size from that table. The repertoire holds a few hundred thousand clones, with 82% as singletons. Looked up from germline, CDR1 is LNHDA and CDR2 is SQIVND (reference sequence). The V and J ends lost 4 bases and 3 bases, in that order; junction bases with no gene match: 6. This CDR3 contains 17 residues.

The sequencing input was peripheral blood. The chain uses TRBV19 and TRBJ2-3; the match to TRBD2 covers 14 bases. This receptor was identified in a woman aged 18 to 35 with acute or convalescent COVID-19. The CDR3 nucleotides read TGTGCCAGTAGTACCCGACTAGCGGGAGGGCCTACAGATACGCAGTATTTT. Protein product: CASSTRLAGGPTDTQYF. The full variable domain, completed using reference TRBV19 and TRBJ2-3, is DGGITQSPKYLFRKEGQNVTLSCEQNLNHDAMYWYRQDPGQGLRLIYYSQIVNDFQKGDIAEGYSVSREKKESFPLTVTSAQKNPTAFYLCASSTRLAGGPTDTQYFGPGTRLTVL.